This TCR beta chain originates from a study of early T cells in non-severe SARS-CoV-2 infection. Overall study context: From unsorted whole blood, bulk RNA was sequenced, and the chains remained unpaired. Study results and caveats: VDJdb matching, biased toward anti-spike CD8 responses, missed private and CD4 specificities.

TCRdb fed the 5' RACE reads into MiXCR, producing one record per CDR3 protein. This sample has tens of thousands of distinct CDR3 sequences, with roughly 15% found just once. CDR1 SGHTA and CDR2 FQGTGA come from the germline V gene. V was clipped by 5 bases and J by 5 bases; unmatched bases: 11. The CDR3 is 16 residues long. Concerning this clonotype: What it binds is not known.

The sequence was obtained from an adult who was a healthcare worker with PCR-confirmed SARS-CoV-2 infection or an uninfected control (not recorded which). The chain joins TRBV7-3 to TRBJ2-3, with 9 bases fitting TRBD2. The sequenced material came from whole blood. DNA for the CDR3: TGTGCCAGCAGCCCCTCCGCAGCGGGGGGAGGAGATACGCAGTATTTT. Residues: CASSPSAAGGGDTQYF. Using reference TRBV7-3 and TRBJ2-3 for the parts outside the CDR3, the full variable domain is GAGVSQTPSNKVTEKGKYVELRCDPISGHTALYWYRQSLGQGPEFLIYFQGTGAADDSGLPNDRFFAVRPEGSVSTLKIQRTERGDSAVYLCASSPSAAGGGDTQYFGPGTRLTVL.